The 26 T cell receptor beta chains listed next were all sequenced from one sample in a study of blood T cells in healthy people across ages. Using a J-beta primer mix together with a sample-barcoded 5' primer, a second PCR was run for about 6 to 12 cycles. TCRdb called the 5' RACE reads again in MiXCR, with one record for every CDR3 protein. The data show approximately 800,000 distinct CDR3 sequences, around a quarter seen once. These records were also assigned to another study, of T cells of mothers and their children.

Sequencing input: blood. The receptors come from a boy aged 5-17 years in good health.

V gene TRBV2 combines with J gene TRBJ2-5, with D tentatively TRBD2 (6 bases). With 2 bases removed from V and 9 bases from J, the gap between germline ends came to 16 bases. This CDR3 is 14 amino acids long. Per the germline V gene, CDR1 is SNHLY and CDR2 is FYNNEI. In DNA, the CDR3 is TGTGCCAGCAGTGAAATGGGACGAGGGGAGGCCCAGTACTTC. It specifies CASSEMGRGEAQYF.

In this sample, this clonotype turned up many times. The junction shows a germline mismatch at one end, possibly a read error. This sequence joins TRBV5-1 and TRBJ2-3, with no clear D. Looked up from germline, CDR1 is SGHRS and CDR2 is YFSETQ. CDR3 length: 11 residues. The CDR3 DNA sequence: TGTGCCAGCAGCAACACAGATACGCAGTATTTT. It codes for CASSNTDTQYF.

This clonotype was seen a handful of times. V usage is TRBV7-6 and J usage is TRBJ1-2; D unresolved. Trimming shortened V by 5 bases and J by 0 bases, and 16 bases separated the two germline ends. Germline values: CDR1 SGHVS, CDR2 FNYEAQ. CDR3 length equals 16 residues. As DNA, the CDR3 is TGTGCCAGCAGCCCGCCCCACTCAAGTACTAACTATGGCTACACCTTC. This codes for CASSPPHSSTNYGYTF.

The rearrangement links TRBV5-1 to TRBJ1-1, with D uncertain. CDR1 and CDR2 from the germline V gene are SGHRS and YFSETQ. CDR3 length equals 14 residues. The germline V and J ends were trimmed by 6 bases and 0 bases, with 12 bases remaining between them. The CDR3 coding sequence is TGCGCCAGCACCGCCGAAGGGTTGAACACTGAAGCTTTCTTT. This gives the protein CASTAEGLNTEAFF.

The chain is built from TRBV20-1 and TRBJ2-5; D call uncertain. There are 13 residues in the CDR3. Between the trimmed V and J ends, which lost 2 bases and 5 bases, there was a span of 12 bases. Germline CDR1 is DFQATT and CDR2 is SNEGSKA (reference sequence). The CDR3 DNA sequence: TGCAGTGCTAGACAGCGCCTTCGGGAGACCCAGTACTTC. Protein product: CSARQRLRETQYF.

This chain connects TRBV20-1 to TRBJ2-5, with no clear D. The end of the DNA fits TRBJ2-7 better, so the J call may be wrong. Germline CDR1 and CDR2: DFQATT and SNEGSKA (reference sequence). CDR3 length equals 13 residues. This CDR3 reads CSARGGPRHEQYF. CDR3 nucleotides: TGCAGTGCTAGAGGAGGCCCCCGTCACGAGCAGTACTTC.

CDR3 residues: CSARGPTSPTPYEQYF. DNA for the CDR3: TGCAGTGCTAGAGGCCCTACTAGCCCCACGCCCTACGAGCAGTACTTC. The chain combines TRBV20-1 with TRBJ2-1; D possibly corresponds to TRBD2 (6 bases). The end of the DNA aligns better with TRBJ2-7, so the J call may be wrong. This CDR3 has 16 amino acids. Germline loops: CDR1 DFQATT, CDR2 SNEGSKA (reference sequence).

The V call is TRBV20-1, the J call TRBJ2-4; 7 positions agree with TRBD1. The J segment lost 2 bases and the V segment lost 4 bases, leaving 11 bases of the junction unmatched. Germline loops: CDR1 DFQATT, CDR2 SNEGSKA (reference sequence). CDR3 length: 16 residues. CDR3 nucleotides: TGCAGTGCTAATCGAGACAGGGAGATTACCAAAAACATTCAGTACTTC. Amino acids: CSANRDREITKNIQYF.

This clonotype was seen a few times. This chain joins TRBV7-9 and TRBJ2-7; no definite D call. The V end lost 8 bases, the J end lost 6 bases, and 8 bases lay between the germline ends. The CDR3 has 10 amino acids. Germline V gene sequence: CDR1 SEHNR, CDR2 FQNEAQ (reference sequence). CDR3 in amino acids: CASGLSEQYF. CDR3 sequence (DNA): TGTGCCAGCGGCCTTAGCGAGCAGTACTTC.

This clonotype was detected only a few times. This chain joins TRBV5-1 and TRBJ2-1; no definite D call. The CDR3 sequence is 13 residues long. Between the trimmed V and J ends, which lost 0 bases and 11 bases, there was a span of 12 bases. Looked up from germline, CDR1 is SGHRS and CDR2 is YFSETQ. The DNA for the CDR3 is TGCGCCAGCAGCTTGGTAGAGCGAACCAAGCAGTTCTTC. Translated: CASSLVERTKQFF.

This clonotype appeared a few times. The CDR3 nucleotides are TGTGCCAGTAGTATGGACCTATATAGCAATCAGCCCCAGCATTTT. Amino acids: CASSMDLYSNQPQHF. This chain connects TRBV19 to TRBJ1-5; D remains unclear. Germline CDR1 is LNHDA and CDR2 is SQIVND (reference sequence). V shed 3 bases and J shed 0 bases, with 9 bases lying between them. The CDR3 has 15 residues.

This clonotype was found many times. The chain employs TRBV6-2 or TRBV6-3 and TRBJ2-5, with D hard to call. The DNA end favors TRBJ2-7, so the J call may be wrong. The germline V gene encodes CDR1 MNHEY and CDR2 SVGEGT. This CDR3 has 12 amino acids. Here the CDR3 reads CASSYSVYEQYF. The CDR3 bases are TGTGCCAGCAGTTACTCAGTCTACGAGCAGTACTTC.

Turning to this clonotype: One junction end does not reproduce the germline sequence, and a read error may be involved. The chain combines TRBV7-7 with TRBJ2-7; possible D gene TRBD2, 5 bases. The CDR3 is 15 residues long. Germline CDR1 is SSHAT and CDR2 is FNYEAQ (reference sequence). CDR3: CASSHGLADSYEQYF. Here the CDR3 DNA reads TGTGCTAGCAGCCACGGACTCGCCGACTCCTACGAGCAGTACTTC.

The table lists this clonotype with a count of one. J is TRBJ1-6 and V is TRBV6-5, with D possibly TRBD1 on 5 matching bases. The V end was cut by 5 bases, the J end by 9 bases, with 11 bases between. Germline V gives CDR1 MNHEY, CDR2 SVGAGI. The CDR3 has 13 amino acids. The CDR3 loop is CASSQGLSSPLHF. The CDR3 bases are TGTGCCAGCAGTCAGGGTTTGAGTTCACCCCTCCACTTT.

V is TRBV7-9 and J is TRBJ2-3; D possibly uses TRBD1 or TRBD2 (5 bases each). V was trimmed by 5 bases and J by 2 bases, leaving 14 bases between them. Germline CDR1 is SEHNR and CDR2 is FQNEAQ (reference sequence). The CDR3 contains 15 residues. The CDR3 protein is CASSHRDGNTDTQYF. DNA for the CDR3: TGTGCCAGCAGCCACCGGGACGGGAACACAGATACGCAGTATTTT. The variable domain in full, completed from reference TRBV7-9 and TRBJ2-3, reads DTGVSQNPRHKITKRGQNVTFRCDPISEHNRLYWYRQTLGQGPEFLTYFQNEAQLEKSRLLSDRFSAERPKGSFSTLEIQRTEQGDSAMYLCASSHRDGNTDTQYFGPGTRLTVL.

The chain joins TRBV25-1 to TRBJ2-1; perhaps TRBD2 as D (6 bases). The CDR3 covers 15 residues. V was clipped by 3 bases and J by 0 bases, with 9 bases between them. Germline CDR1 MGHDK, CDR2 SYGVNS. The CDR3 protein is CASSEVGGSYNEQFF. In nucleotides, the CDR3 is TGTGCCAGCAGTGAGGTCGGGGGCTCCTACAATGAGCAGTTCTTC.

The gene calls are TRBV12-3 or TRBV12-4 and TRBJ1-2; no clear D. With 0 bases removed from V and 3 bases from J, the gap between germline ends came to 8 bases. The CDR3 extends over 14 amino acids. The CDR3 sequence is CASSLAEQYYGYTF. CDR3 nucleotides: TGTGCCAGCAGTTTAGCTGAACAGTACTATGGCTACACCTTC.

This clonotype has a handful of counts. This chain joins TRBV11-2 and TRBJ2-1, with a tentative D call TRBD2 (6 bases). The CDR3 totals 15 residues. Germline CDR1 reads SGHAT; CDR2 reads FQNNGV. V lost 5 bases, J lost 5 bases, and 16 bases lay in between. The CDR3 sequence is CASSQSPGGNNEQFF. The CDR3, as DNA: TGTGCCAGCAGCCAGTCCCCCGGCGGGAACAATGAGCAGTTCTTC.

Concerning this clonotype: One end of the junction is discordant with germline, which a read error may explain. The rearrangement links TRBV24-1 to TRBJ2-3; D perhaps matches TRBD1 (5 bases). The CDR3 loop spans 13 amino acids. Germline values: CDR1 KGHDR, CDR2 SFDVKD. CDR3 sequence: CATSEGGTDTQYF. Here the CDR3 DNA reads TGCGCCACCAGTGAAGGGGGCACAGATACGCAGTATTTT.

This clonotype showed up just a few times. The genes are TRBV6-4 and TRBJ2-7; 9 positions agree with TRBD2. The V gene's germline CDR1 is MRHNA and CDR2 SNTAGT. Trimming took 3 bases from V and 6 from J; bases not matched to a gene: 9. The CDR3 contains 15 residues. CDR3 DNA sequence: TGTGCCAGCAGTGAATCACCTAGCGGGACCGCCGAGCAGTACTTC. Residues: CASSESPSGTAEQYF.

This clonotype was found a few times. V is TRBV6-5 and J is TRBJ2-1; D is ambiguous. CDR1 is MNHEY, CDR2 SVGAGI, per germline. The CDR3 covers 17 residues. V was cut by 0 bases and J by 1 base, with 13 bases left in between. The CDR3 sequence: CASSYSIDRVSYNEQFF. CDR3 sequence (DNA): TGTGCCAGCAGTTACTCGATCGATAGGGTTTCCTACAATGAGCAGTTCTTC.

CDR3 sequence: CASSLGPFGRGNTIYF. The CDR3 nucleotides are TGTGCCAGCAGCTTAGGCCCTTTCGGCAGGGGAAACACCATATATTTT. This chain links TRBV7-6 with TRBJ1-3, with no clear D. The length of the CDR3 is 16 residues. Trimming removed 1 base at V and 4 bases at J, with 14 bases between. Germline-derived CDR1 and CDR2 are SGHVS and FNYEAQ.

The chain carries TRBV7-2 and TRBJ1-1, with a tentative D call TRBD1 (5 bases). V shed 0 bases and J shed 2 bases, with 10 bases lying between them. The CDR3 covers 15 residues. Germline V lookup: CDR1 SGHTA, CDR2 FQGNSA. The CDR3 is CASSLARGVNTEAFF. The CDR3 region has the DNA TGTGCCAGCAGCTTAGCGCGGGGGGTAAACACTGAAGCTTTCTTT.

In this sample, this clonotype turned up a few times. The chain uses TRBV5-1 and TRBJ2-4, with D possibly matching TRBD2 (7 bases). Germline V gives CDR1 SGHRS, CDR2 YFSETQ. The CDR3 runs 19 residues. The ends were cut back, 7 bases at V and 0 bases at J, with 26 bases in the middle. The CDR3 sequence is CASSAGAGLRTIAKNIQYF. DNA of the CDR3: TGCGCCAGCTCCGCGGGGGCGGGCCTCAGGACGATAGCCAAAAACATTCAGTACTTC.

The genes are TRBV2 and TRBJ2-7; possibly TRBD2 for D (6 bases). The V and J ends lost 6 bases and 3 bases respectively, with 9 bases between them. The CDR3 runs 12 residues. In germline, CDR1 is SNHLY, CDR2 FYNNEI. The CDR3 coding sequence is TGTGCCAGCAGGGGGGACTTCTACGAGCAGTACTTC. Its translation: CASRGDFYEQYF.

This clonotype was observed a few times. CDR3 DNA sequence: TGTGCCAGCAGCTTAAGCGGGGAGTACAATGAGCAGTTCTTC. It codes for CASSLSGEYNEQFF. The rearrangement links TRBV7-3 to TRBJ2-1; possibly TRBD2 for D (6 bases). V lost 1 base and J lost 4, with 8 bases in between. Germline V gives CDR1 SGHTA, CDR2 FQGTGA. CDR3 length equals 14 residues.